This T cell receptor (beta chain) was sequenced in a study of T cells in Graves' hyperthyroidism and ophthalmopathy. General study findings and limits: Ophthalmopathy prediction by the model preceded onset by a median about 6.3 months. Most expanded thyroid clonotypes above 0.001 also appeared in blood. Separating ophthalmopathy from stable hyperthyroidism was achieved by a 13 V-J model.

From 8.5 to 10 ml of fresh peripheral blood, PBMCs were isolated. The investigators amplified TCR beta CDR3 regions from RNA transcripts. A set of HTBI primers served as the primers for a first-round RT-PCR of the TCR CDR3. Via MiXCR, TCRdb re-called the multiplex PCR reads, giving one row per CDR3 protein. The sample carries about 410,000 distinct CDR3 sequences, approximately 14% recorded once. There are many counts of this clonotype. Its antigen is undetermined. The CDR3 has 12 amino acids. Germline V gene lookup returns CDR1 SGHAT and CDR2 FQNNGV. V gave up 1 base and J gave up 14 bases, with 9 bases separating them.

Material for sequencing was blood. The clonotype was recovered from a man aged 18 to 30 with Graves' ophthalmopathy. The genes are TRBV11-2 and TRBJ1-6; D ambiguous. The CDR3 sequence: CASSLGYRTLHF. The CDR3, as DNA: TGTGCCAGCAGCTTAGGATATAGAACCCTCCACTTT.